This TCR beta chain appears in the sequencing data of a study of shared clonotypes between healthy human individuals. Background on the study: A couple of women and a few men aged 18 to 49 served as donors. CD4 naive cells filled three plates per donor, CD4 memory three, CD8 naive two and CD8 memory one.

Sequenced by immunoSEQ multiplex PCR; TCRdb stores in-frame clones only, minus some. The sample holds some 630,000 clones, approximately 75% seen once. This clone was observed once. A split of CD4+ cells into CD45RA+ naive and CD45RA-negative memory subsets was performed. The V gene's germline CDR1 is SGHAT and CDR2 FQNNGV. The CDR3 sequence is 15 residues long. The ends lost 8 bases at V and 7 bases at J; junction bases unmatched: 8. The sample comprised memory CD4+ T cells sorted from blood. Specified subset: CD45RA-negative fraction. The sequence derives from a woman in her twenties or thirties in good health. This chain joins TRBV11-2 and TRBJ2-1, with 13 bases fitting TRBD2. The CDR3 DNA follows: TGTGCCAGCGCGCCTCGACTAGCGGGAGGTAATGAGCAGTTCTTC. This encodes CASAPRLAGGNEQFF. Drawing the rest from reference TRBV11-2 and TRBJ2-1, the complete variable domain is EAGVAQSPRYKIIEKRQSVAFWCNPISGHATLYWYQQILGQGPKLLIQFQNNGVVDDSQLPKDRFSAERLKGVDSTLKIQPAKLEDSAVYLCASAPRLAGGNEQFFGPGTRLTVL.